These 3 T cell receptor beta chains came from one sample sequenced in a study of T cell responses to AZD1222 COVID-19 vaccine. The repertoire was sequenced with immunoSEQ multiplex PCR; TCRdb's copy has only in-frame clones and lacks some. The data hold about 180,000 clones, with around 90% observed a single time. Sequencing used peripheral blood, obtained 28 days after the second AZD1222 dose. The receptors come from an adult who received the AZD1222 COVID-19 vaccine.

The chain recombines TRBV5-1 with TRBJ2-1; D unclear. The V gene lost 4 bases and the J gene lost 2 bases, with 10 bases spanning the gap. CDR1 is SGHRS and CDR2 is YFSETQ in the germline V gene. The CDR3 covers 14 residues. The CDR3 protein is CASSADTTYNEQFF. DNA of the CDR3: TGCGCCAGCAGCGCCGACACTACCTACAATGAGCAGTTCTTC.

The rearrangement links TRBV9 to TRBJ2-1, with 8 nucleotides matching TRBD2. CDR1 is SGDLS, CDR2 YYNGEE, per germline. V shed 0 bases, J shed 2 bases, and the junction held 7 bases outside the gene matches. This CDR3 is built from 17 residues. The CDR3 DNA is TGTGCCAGCAGCGTAGAACTAGCGGAAGCGACCTACAATGAGCAGTTCTTC. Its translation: CASSVELAEATYNEQFF.

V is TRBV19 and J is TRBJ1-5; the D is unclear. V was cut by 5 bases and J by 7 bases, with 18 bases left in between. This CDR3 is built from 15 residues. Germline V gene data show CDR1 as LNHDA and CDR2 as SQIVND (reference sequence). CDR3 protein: CASSQRRHRGQPQHF. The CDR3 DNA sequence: TGTGCCAGTAGTCAGAGGAGACATAGAGGGCAGCCCCAGCATTTT. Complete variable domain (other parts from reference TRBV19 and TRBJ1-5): DGGITQSPKYLFRKEGQNVTLSCEQNLNHDAMYWYRQDPGQGLRLIYYSQIVNDFQKGDIAEGYSVSREKKESFPLTVTSAQKNPTAFYLCASSQRRHRGQPQHFGDGTRLSIL.